Following are 2 T cell receptor beta chains from one sample sequenced in a study of regulatory T cells in long-lasting Graves disease. Regarding time point: newly diagnosed GD, antithyroid drugs for less than 3 months. RNA extracted from PBMCs served as the sequencing template. Construction of TCR beta libraries relied on iRepertoire HTBI primers and on Arm-PCR targeting CDR3 regions. TCRdb used MiXCR to reprocess the multiplex PCR reads, holding one entry per CDR3 protein. The table lists more than 300,000 distinct CDR3 sequences, 15% to 20% of them singletons. This sample was also put to use in a study of T cells in Graves' hyperthyroidism and ophthalmopathy.

The sequenced sample was peripheral blood mononuclear cells (PBMCs), obtained at new diagnosis, from a patient treated with antithyroid drugs. These receptors all stem from a woman younger than 35 with Graves disease.

This clonotype appeared many times. The chain carries TRBV12-3 or TRBV12-4 and TRBJ1-2; 9 bases line up with TRBD1. J gave up 6 bases and V 6 bases, and 8 bases lay outside the gene matches. The CDR3 contains 14 residues. CDR3 bases: TGTGCCAGCAGGCTGCGGGACAGGGATGATGGCTACACCTTC. It codes for CASRLRDRDDGYTF.

This clonotype has a count of ten or more. V gene TRBV5-4 combines with J gene TRBJ2-3; no definite D call. The germline gives CDR1 SGHNT, CDR2 YYREEE (reference sequence). V was shortened by 4 bases and J by 4 bases, with 7 bases between the two germline ends. This CDR3 has 12 residues. The CDR3 bases are TGTGCCAGCAGCCATGGGGCAGATACGCAGTATTTT. Translating it yields CASSHGADTQYF.